The 15 T cell receptor beta chains reported below all come from one sample, sequenced in a study of CD8+CD57+ T cells in acquired aplastic anemia. Those patients picked for sequencing had displayed CD8+CD57+ cell expansion on flow cytometry. TCR beta VDJ and CDR3 profiling used genomic DNA as template. TCRdb re-derived calls from the reads in MiXCR, one entry per CDR3 protein. This repertoire shows a few hundred thousand distinct CDR3 sequences, approximately 32% found once; its top ten account for roughly 0.8%. The source material was sorted CD4+, CD8+, or CD8+CD57+ T cells (not recorded which) from PBMCs. These receptors were taken from a human donor with aplastic anemia.

This clonotype was recorded many times. The chain employs TRBV29-1 and TRBJ1-4, with D possibly matching TRBD1 (6 bases). V lost 4 bases to trimming and J lost 4 bases, with 10 bases between them. This CDR3 is built from 13 residues. CDR1 is SQVTM and CDR2 is ANQGSEA in the germline V gene. The CDR3 DNA reads TGCAGCGTTGTCTGGACAGATAATGAAAAACTGTTTTTT. This translates into CSVVWTDNEKLFF.

Only a few counts were recorded for this clonotype. This sequence joins TRBV9 and TRBJ2-2; no firm D call. In germline, CDR1 is SGDLS, CDR2 YYNGEE. Trimming left V 0 bases short and J 6 bases short, with 6 bases between. This CDR3 spans 13 amino acids. The CDR3 protein is CASSVGGPGELFF. The CDR3 bases are TGTGCCAGCAGCGTAGGAGGTCCCGGGGAGCTGTTTTTT. Looking up the rest from reference TRBV9 and TRBJ2-2 gives the full variable domain: DSGVTQTPKHLITATGQRVTLRCSPRSGDLSVYWYQQSLDQGLQFLIQYYNGEERAKGNILERFSAQQFPDLHSELNLSSLELGDSALYFCASSVGGPGELFFGEGSRLTVL.

The chain uses TRBV19 and TRBJ2-7, with TRBD2 matching over 13 bases. This CDR3 comprises 19 residues. The germline V gene encodes CDR1 LNHDA and CDR2 SQIVND (reference sequence). V dropped 3 bases and J dropped 3; count of bases not matched to a gene: 14. CDR3 nucleotides: TGTGCCAGTAGTATTCGGACTAGCGGGGGCCCCCCGGTAGGCTACGAGCAGTACTTC. It encodes CASSIRTSGGPPVGYEQYF.

As for this clonotype: This sequence may be a read error, since a much larger clone differs from it by one base. This chain connects TRBV2 to TRBJ2-7; D ambiguous. Per the germline V gene, CDR1 is SNHLY and CDR2 is FYNNEI. This CDR3 region has 14 residues. Deletions cut 1 base from V and 7 bases from J, with 14 bases between. CDR3 amino acids: CASSEDLLAVEQYF. CDR3 in DNA: TGTGCCAGCAGTGAAGACTTATTGGCCGTTGAGCAGTACTTC.

This chain connects TRBV2 to TRBJ2-1, with D perhaps TRBD2 (7 bases). From germline, CDR1 is SNHLY and CDR2 FYNNEI. The length of the CDR3 is 14 residues. Trimming took off 9 bases at V and 0 bases at J, with 12 bases between the two ends. In DNA, the CDR3 is TGTGCCAGGAAGGCGGGGGCCTCCTACAATGAGCAGTTCTTC. As protein: CARKAGASYNEQFF.

This clonotype was counted many times. The CDR3 spells CASMASPTRRETQYF. The CDR3 region has the DNA TGTGCCAGCATGGCGAGTCCGACCCGCCGGGAGACCCAGTACTTC. This rearrangement joins TRBV2 to TRBJ2-5; D unresolved. V was shortened by 7 bases and J by 5 bases, with 20 bases between the two germline ends. This CDR3 is built from 15 residues. Germline loops: CDR1 SNHLY, CDR2 FYNNEI.

This rearrangement joins TRBV6-1 to TRBJ1-4; D may be TRBD1 (5 bases). Germline CDR1 is MNHNS and CDR2 is SASEGT. The CDR3 runs 17 residues. V was clipped by 0 bases and J by 11 bases, with 22 bases between them. CDR3 region: CASSEASIISRGSKLFF. The CDR3 region has the DNA TGTGCCAGCAGTGAAGCTTCTATAATCAGTCGGGGCAGCAAACTGTTTTTT.

The V call is TRBV20-1, the J call TRBJ1-4; D ambiguous. This CDR3 is built from 13 residues. V lost 1 base, J lost 5 bases, and 8 bases lay in between. Germline values: CDR1 DFQATT, CDR2 SNEGSKA (reference sequence). CDR3 residues: CSARVSRNEKLFF. The CDR3 DNA reads as TGCAGTGCTAGAGTGTCTAGAAATGAAAAACTGTTTTTT.

On this clonotype itself: With a much larger clone just one base away, this may be a read error. V usage is TRBV11-2 and J usage is TRBJ2-7; D is unclear. CDR1 is SGHAT and CDR2 is FQNNGV in the germline V gene. The CDR3 is 15 amino acids. CDR3 sequence reads: CASGLDPIGFYEQYF. The DNA of the CDR3 is TGTGCCAGCGGCTTAGATCCGATAGGATTCTACGAGCAGTACTTC.

The J gene is TRBJ2-7, the V gene TRBV19; 12 bases match TRBD2. V gave up 5 bases and J gave up 6 bases; unmatched junction bases: 14. Germline CDR1 LNHDA, CDR2 SQIVND (reference sequence). This CDR3 has 17 amino acids. The CDR3 spells CASSDLPGTSGLGEQYF. Here the CDR3 DNA reads TGTGCCAGTAGTGACCTCCCAGGGACTAGCGGGCTGGGCGAGCAGTACTTC.

The chain links TRBV11-2 to TRBJ1-1, with D perhaps matching TRBD1 (5 bases). Germline V gives CDR1 SGHAT, CDR2 FQNNGV. V was shortened by 3 bases and J by 0 bases, with 8 bases between the two germline ends. The length of the CDR3 is 14 residues. CDR3 in amino acids: CASSFGTVNTEAFF. The CDR3 DNA reads TGTGCCAGCAGCTTCGGGACGGTGAACACTGAAGCTTTCTTT.

This clonotype was observed a few times. The chain links TRBV20-1 to TRBJ2-3; D gene ambiguous. Between the trimmed V and J ends, which lost 6 bases and 0 bases, there was a span of 13 bases. Germline CDR1 is DFQATT and CDR2 is SNEGSKA (reference sequence). The CDR3 length is 14 residues. CDR3 sequence reads: CSAPVRASTDTQYF. DNA of the CDR3: TGCAGTGCACCCGTAAGGGCTAGCACAGATACGCAGTATTTT.

The genes are TRBV2 and TRBJ1-5; D is uncertain. V dropped 4 bases and J dropped 2 bases, with 9 bases sitting between them. Per the germline V gene, CDR1 is SNHLY and CDR2 is FYNNEI. This CDR3 comprises 14 residues. Here the CDR3 reads CASSVGFGNQPQHF. The CDR3 DNA sequence: TGTGCCAGCAGTGTCGGGTTTGGCAATCAGCCCCAGCATTTT.

This chain links TRBV6-5 with TRBJ2-2, with a possible D match to TRBD1 (6 bases). CDR1 is MNHEY, CDR2 SVGAGI, per germline. V dropped 4 bases and J dropped 6 bases, with 6 bases sitting between them. There are 12 residues in the CDR3. CDR3 in amino acids: CASSWTAGELFF. Written as DNA, the CDR3 is TGTGCCAGCAGTTGGACAGCCGGGGAGCTGTTTTTT.

This chain connects TRBV19 to TRBJ1-2; D is unresolved. The CDR3 has 12 residues. Per the germline V gene, CDR1 is LNHDA and CDR2 is SQIVND (reference sequence). V lost 7 bases to trimming and J lost 5 bases, with 11 bases between them. The CDR3 loop reads CASTQGGYGYTF. The CDR3 DNA sequence: TGTGCCAGTACCCAAGGAGGTTATGGCTACACCTTC.